The table lists the clone carrying this T cell receptor (beta chain) with a few counts. This sample was included in a study of T cells after yellow fever vaccination. General study points: Bulk-population clonotypes that are abundant could appear as contaminants in FACS-sorted repertoires.

Generation of TCR cDNA used 5'RACE template switching (which added a universal primer site and UMIs). MiXCR, run by TCRdb on the 5' RACE reads, gives a single entry per CDR3 protein. Counted here are over 35,000 distinct CDR3 sequences, just under 6.5% occurring once; the ten biggest clones make up about 9.4%. This TCR was sampled from a man in his thirties or forties who received the YFV17D yellow fever vaccine. The specimen was PBMCs, either bulk or a sorted T-cell subset (CD4+, CD8+, memory, or dextramer-sorted; not recorded which), collected 45 days after the yellow fever booster vaccination.

CDR3 in DNA: TGCGCCAGCAGCGGGGGGACAGGGGGTATAAGGTCCCCCTACGAGCAGTACTTC. Translation: CASSGGTGGIRSPYEQYF. The chain joins TRBV5-1 to TRBJ2-7, with TRBD1 identical over 11 bases. The CDR3 extends over 18 amino acids. Losses at the gene ends were 4 bases for V and 2 bases for J; bases not matched to a gene: 14. The germline gives CDR1 SGHRS, CDR2 YFSETQ.